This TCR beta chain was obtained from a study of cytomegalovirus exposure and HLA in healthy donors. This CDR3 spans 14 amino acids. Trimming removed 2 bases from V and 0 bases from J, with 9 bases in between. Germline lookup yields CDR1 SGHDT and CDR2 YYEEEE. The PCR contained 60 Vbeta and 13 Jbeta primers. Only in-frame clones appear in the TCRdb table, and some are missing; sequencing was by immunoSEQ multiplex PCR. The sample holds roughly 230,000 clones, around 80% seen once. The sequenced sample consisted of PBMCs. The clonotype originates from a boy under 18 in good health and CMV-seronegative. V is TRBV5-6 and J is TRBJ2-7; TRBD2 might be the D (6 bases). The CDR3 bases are TGTGCCAGCAGCTTCACCGGGAGCTCCTACGAGCAGTACTTC. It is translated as CASSFTGSSYEQYF. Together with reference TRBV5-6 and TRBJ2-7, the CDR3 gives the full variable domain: DAGVTQSPTHLIKTRGQQVTLRCSPKSGHDTVSWYQQALGQGPQFIFQYYEEEERQRGNFPDRFSGHQFPNYSSELNVNALLLGDSALYLCASSFTGSSYEQYFGPGTRLTVT.